Listed below are T cell receptor beta chains from one sample, sequenced in a study of T cell responses to AZD1222 COVID-19 vaccine. Here immunoSEQ multiplex PCR was the method, and the copy in TCRdb shows in-frame clones only, minus some. The table shows approximately 82,000 clones, with approximately 90% occurring only once. The sequences come from peripheral blood, collected on day 0 of AZD1222 vaccination. The receptors here all came from an adult in good health. Each CDR3 is given with its conserved first and last residue. D genes are given only for firm matches. Clone sizes are given selectively: once, few, many, or a class where the clone is expanded.

j_call d_call v_call clone_size cdr3_nt cdr3_aa
TRBJ1-2 TRBD1 TRBV10-3 - TGTGCCAGAACAGGGGTTAACTATGGCTACACCTTC CARTGVNYGYTF
TRBJ1-2 TRBD1 TRBV28 - TGTGCCAGCAGTTCTCCCGGTGAGGGTTACACAGACAGGGGAGGTGGCTACACCTTC CASSSPGEGYTDRGGGYTF
TRBJ1-2 TRBD1 TRBV28 - TGTGCCATTACAGGGGGAAGAGGCTACACCTTC CAITGGRGYTF
TRBJ1-3 - TRBV12-3/TRBV12-4 - TGTGCCAGCAGCTGGGTTGGAAACACCATATATTTT CASSWVGNTIYF
TRBJ1-2 - TRBV6-1 once TGTGCCAGCAGTGAGGGTGTTGGGGTTTCGTCCTATGGCTACACCTTC CASSEGVGVSSYGYTF
TRBJ2-3 - TRBV6-1 once TGTGCCAGCAGTGAAGCGCTGGGAGGTCGTGGCACAGATACGCAGTATTTT CASSEALGGRGTDTQYF
TRBJ2-4 - TRBV19 - TGTGCCAGTAGTATTGTTAGCGATTGGGCCAAAAACATTCAGTACTTC CASSIVSDWAKNIQYF
TRBJ1-2 TRBD1 TRBV4-1 - TGCGCCAGCAGCCAAGGGACAGGGGGCGCGGGAGGCTACACCTTC CASSQGTGGAGGYTF
TRBJ2-5 - TRBV11-2 - TGTGCCAGCAGCTCCGGGACATTTGAGACCCAGTACTTC CASSSGTFETQYF
TRBJ2-7 - TRBV19 once TGTGCCAGCGCGGGACACTACGAGCAGTACTTC CASAGHYEQYF
TRBJ2-1 - TRBV24-1 - TGTGCCACCAGTGACCCGTCCCTGAATGAGCAGTTCTTC CATSDPSLNEQFF
TRBJ1-1 - TRBV28 once TGTGCCGGGGTGGGTCAGGGAAACACTGAAGCTTTCTTT CAGVGQGNTEAFF
TRBJ1-1 - TRBV6-5 - TGTGCCAGCAGTTACTCGGGAAGGGTTGGGACTGAAGCTTTCTTT CASSYSGRVGTEAFF
TRBJ1-4 - TRBV27 - TGTGCCAGCAGTCCACTTCAGGGGATTAATGAAAAACTGTTTTTT CASSPLQGINEKLFF
TRBJ2-7 TRBD1 TRBV6-5 - TGTGCCAGCAGTCGGAGGGACAGGCACTCCTACGAGCAGTACTTC CASSRRDRHSYEQYF
TRBJ2-5 - TRBV5-4 once TGTGCCAGCAGCTTGGACCCGGCTAGGGAGACCCAGTACTTC CASSLDPARETQYF